The entry below describes one T cell receptor beta chain. Its antigen remains unknown. The data were produced by immunoSEQ multiplex PCR, yet TCRdb's version contains in-frame clones alone and is incomplete. Of 150,000 to 200,000 clones listed, 91% are singletons. This CDR3 contains 12 residues. V gave up 3 bases and J gave up 3 bases, with 7 bases separating them. Germline loops: CDR1 GTSNPN, CDR2 SVGIG (reference sequence). The data were taken from a study of cytomegalovirus exposure and HLA in healthy donors. Study as a whole: The roughly 670 first-cohort repertoires shared a platform with the approximately 110 validation repertoires, as reported in a later analysis. Study findings and constraints: According to a later analysis, TCR clusters from the first cohort tended to co-occur in the 100 to 150 validation repertoires.

Material for sequencing was PBMCs. The clonotype originates from a woman aged 18-30 years in good health and CMV-seropositive. The J gene is TRBJ2-3, the V gene TRBV30; D gene unclear. The CDR3 reads CAWRHGTDTQYF. CDR3 in DNA: TGTGCCTGGAGACACGGGACAGATACGCAGTATTTT.